Reported below is one T cell receptor beta chain. Its antigen remains unidentified. Amplification used 60 Vbeta primers and 13 Jbeta primers. Assay: immunoSEQ multiplex PCR; the TCRdb copy retains only in-frame clones and omits some. Found here are about 170,000 clones, around four fifths of them singletons; the top ten hold 1.2%. This record comes from a study of cytomegalovirus exposure and HLA in healthy donors. Whole-study results and caveats: Across donors, most TCRs were seen rarely, yet some public ones were widespread. In a later analysis, V- and J-gene trimming of beta chains associated with a DCLRE1C missense variant, replicated independently. Investigators reported about 160 TCR beta chains as tied to cytomegalovirus. Per published reports, the classifier diagnosed cytomegalovirus status with high specificity and sensitivity.

The sequence was obtained from a boy aged 2 to 10 in good health and CMV-seronegative. Sample: PBMCs.

CDR3 amino acids: CASSLARTGSGEQFF. The CDR3, as DNA: TGCGCCAGCAGCTTAGCACGGACAGGGTCGGGTGAGCAGTTCTTC. The chain carries TRBV5-1 and TRBJ2-1, with TRBD1 matching 8 bases. CDR1 and CDR2 from the germline V gene are SGHRS and YFSETQ. The CDR3 length is 15 residues. The trim removed 2 bases at V and 9 bases at J, leaving 10 bases unmatched.